The T cell receptor (beta chain) described here comes from a study of blood T cells in healthy people across ages. Study outcomes and limitations: TCR beta diversity per million T cells fell roughly linearly with age. The unknown donor CMV status may have confounded expanded clonotype changes.

The CDR3 consists of 14 residues. Germline V gives CDR1 SGHTA, CDR2 FQGNSA. V was pared by 1 base and J by 11 bases, with 17 bases between. Together with a sample-barcoded 5' primer, a J-beta primer mix was included in a second PCR lasting roughly 6 to 12 cycles. A tag from a template-switch adaptor with 12 random nucleotides marked each cDNA molecule. From the 5' RACE reads, TCRdb called clonotypes with MiXCR, one entry per CDR3 protein. This sample has 1.5 million or so distinct CDR3 sequences; around two fifths occur once, and the top ten carry under 8%. Turning to this clonotype: As yet, its antigen is unknown.

This sequence originates from a woman between 18 and 30 years old in good health. The sequencing sample was made of blood. This chain uses TRBV7-2 with TRBJ2-5; the D gene is possibly TRBD1 (6 bases). In DNA, the CDR3 is TGTGCCAGCAGCTTAGATGGGGGCTTAGGTGAGCAGTACTTC. As protein: CASSLDGGLGEQYF.